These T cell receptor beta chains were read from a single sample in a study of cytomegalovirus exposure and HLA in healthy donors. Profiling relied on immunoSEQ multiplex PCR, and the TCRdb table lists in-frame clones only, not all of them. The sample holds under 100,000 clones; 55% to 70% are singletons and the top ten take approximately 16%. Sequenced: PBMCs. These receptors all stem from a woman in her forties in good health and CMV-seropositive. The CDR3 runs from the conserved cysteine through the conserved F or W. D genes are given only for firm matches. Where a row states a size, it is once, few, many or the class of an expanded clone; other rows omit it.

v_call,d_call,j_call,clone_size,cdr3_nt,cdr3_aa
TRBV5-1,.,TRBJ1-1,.,TGCGCCAGCAGCTTGGCCCGGAACACTGAAGCTTTCTTT,CASSLARNTEAFF
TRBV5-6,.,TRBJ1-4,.,TGTGCCAGCAGCCCGAGATTCGTCCCTAACGAAAAACTGTTTTTT,CASSPRFVPNEKLFF
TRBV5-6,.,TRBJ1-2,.,TGTGCCAGCAGCTGGGAGGCGGCAGGATTCGCTGGCTACACCTTC,CASSWEAAGFAGYTF
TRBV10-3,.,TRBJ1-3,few,TGTGCCATCAGTGAAGGAGGTGGGGGGGCTGGAAACACCATATATTTT,CAISEGGGGAGNTIYF
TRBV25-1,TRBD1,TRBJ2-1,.,TGTGCCAGCAGTGTAGAGGGGGCCCCTCTAAGGGAGCAGTTCTTC,CASSVEGAPLREQFF
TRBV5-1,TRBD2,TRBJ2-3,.,TGCGCCAGCAGCTTCATATCTAGCGGTACCAGCACAGATACGCAGTATTTT,CASSFISSGTSTDTQYF
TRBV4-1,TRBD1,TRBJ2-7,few,TGCGCCAGCAGCGACCGGGACAGCAACTACGAGCAGTACTTC,CASSDRDSNYEQYF
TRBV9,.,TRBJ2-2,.,TGTGCCAGCAGGGCGGGCAGCAACACCGGGGAGCTGTTTTTT,CASRAGSNTGELFF
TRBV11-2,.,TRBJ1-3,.,TGTGCCAGCAGCATCACAGGGTCTGGAAACACCATATATTTT,CASSITGSGNTIYF
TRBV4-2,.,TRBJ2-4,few,TGTGCCAGCAGCCATGCAGGGGTCGGTGGAAACATTCAGTACTTC,CASSHAGVGGNIQYF
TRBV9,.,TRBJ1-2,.,TGTGCCAGCAGCGTAGCGCACCCAGGACAGCAAGATGGCTACACCTTC,CASSVAHPGQQDGYTF
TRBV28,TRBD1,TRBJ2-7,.,TGTGCCAGCAGTTTATTTGCTTCCTACCATAACAGGGGACACGAGCAGTACTTC,CASSLFASYHNRGHEQYF
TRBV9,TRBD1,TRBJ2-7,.,TGTGCCAGCAGCGTGCGACAGGGGGACGAGCAGTACTTC,CASSVRQGDEQYF
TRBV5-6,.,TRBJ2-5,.,TGTGCCAGCAGCGCGGACAGTAGGCAGACCCAGTACTTC,CASSADSRQTQYF
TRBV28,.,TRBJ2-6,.,TGTGCCAGCAGTTTGTCGCGGAACTCTGGGGCCAACGTCCTGACTTTC,CASSLSRNSGANVLTF
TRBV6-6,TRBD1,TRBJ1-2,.,TGTGCCACCTCGGGACAGCTTAACTATGGCTACACCTTC,CATSGQLNYGYTF
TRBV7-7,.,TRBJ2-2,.,TGTGCCAGCAGCTCGAAACGGGTAGCGAACACCGGGGAGCTGTTTTTT,CASSSKRVANTGELFF
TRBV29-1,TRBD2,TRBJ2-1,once,TGCAGCGTTGACAAAGCGGGAGGGGGCAATGAGCAGTTCTTC,CSVDKAGGGNEQFF
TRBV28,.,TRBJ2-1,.,TGTGCCAGCAAATTATCCAGCTCCTACAATGAGCAGTTCTTC,CASKLSSSYNEQFF
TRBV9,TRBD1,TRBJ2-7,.,TGTGCCAGCAGCCCCGACCGGGACAGGGGGCAGGAGCAGTACTTC,CASSPDRDRGQEQYF
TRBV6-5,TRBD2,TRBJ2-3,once,TGTGCCAGCAGTTACTCCCCGACTAGCGGGGCAGATACGCAGTATTTT,CASSYSPTSGADTQYF
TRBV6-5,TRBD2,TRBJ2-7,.,TGTGCCAGCAGCGTAGCGGGAGGTGGTAGATACGAGCAGTACTTC,CASSVAGGGRYEQYF
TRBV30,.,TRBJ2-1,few,TGTGCCTGGAGTATCGGCAATGAGCAGTTCTTC,CAWSIGNEQFF
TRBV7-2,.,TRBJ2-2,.,TGTGCCAGCAGCTTAGAGAGGGTTACGGGAATAAACACCGGGGAGCTGTTTTTT,CASSLERVTGINTGELFF
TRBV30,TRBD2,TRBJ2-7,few,TGTGCCTGGAGTCCCGGGACTACAACCTACGAGCAGTACTTC,CAWSPGTTTYEQYF
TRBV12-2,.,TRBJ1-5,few,TGTGCAAGTCGGTATCCGGGAGGGTACGCCATCCCCGAGGTCCCTAGCAATCAGCCCCAGCATTTT,CASRYPGGYAIPEVPSNQPQHF
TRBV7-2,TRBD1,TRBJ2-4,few,TGTGCCAGCAGCCCACAGGGGGCGCCCATTCAGTACTTC,CASSPQGAPIQYF
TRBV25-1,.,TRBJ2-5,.,TGTGCCAGCAGTGCCTTCCAAGAGACCCAGTACTTC,CASSAFQETQYF
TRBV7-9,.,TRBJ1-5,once,TGTGCCAGCAGCTTAGGAGGATATCAGCCCCAGCATTTT,CASSLGGYQPQHF
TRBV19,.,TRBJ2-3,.,TGTGCCAGTAGTCCCGCGCTAGAAGCTTTTGCAGATACGCAGTATTTT,CASSPALEAFADTQYF
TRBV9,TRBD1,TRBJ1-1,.,TGTGCCAGCAGCGGACGACAGGGTAGGACTGAAGCTTTCTTT,CASSGRQGRTEAFF
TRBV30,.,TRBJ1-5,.,TGTGCCTGGAGTTCAGGGGTAGTAAGCCAGCCCCAGCATTTT,CAWSSGVVSQPQHF
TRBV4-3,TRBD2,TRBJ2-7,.,TGCGCCAGCAGCCAAGCGGGAGGGGGTAGTTACGAGCAGTACTTC,CASSQAGGGSYEQYF
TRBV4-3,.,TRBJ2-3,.,TGCGCCAGCAGCCAAGTGTTTGTAGGGGGAGCAGATACGCAGTATTTT,CASSQVFVGGADTQYF
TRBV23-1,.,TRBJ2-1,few,TGCGCCAGCAGTCAATCGAGGGTGGGTTGCAATGAGCAGTTCTTC,CASSQSRVGCNEQFF
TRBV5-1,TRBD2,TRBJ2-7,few,TGCGCCAGCAGCTTGGAGCCCCTAGCGGGAGGTTCCTACGAGCAGTACTTC,CASSLEPLAGGSYEQYF
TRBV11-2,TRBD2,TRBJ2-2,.,TGTGCCAGCAGCTTAGATGGACTAGCGGTCGAGGGGGCGAACACCGGGGAGCTGTTTTTT,CASSLDGLAVEGANTGELFF
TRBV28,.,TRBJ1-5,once,TGTGCCAGCAGTTCCAAATGGGGGGGTTATAGCAATCAGCCCCAGCATTTT,CASSSKWGGYSNQPQHF
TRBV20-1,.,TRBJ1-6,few,TGCAGTGCCTCTTACTTCTCGCTCCACTTT,CSASYFSLHF
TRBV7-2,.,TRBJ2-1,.,TGTGCCAGCAGCCTACTAGCCGACCAAAACAATGAGCAGTTCTTC,CASSLLADQNNEQFF
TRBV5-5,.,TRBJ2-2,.,TGTGCCAGCAGCTTGTCTAACGGGGAGCTGTTTTTT,CASSLSNGELFF
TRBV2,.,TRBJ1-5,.,TGTGCCAGCAGTGATACCCGCAGCGGGGGAAGTCAGCCCCAGCATTTT,CASSDTRSGGSQPQHF
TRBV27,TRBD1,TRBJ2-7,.,TGTGCCAGCATTACCACAGGGGCTTACTCCTACGAGCAGTACTTC,CASITTGAYSYEQYF
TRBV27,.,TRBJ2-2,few,TGTGCCAGCAGTCCGAACTGGGGGGCGGGAGCCGGGGAGCTGTTTTTT,CASSPNWGAGAGELFF
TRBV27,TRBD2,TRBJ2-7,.,TGTGCCAGCCGCTCGGGCGGGAGCACCTACGAGCAGTACTTC,CASRSGGSTYEQYF
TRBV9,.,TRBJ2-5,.,TGTGCCAGCAGCGGTGACAGGAGCCAAGAGACCCAGTACTTC,CASSGDRSQETQYF
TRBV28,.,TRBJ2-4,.,TGTGCCAGCAGTTCGGGAGGGGCAGGGGGTTGGAACATTCAGTACTTC,CASSSGGAGGWNIQYF
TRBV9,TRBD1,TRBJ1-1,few,TGTGCCAGCGACAGGGGGGGACTTCGAGGAGCTTTCTTT,CASDRGGLRGAFF
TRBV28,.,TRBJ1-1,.,TGTGCCAGCAGACTTCCCTTTATGAGGGTAGGGTCGAACACTGAAGCTTTCTTT,CASRLPFMRVGSNTEAFF
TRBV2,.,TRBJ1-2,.,TGTGCCAGCAGTGAAGACAGGATCGGCTATGGCTACACCTTC,CASSEDRIGYGYTF
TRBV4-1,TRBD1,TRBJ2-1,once,TGCGCCAGCAGCCAAGTTAAATCGGGACAGATATACAATGAGCAGTTCTTC,CASSQVKSGQIYNEQFF
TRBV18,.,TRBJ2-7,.,TGTGCCAGCTCACCACCGGGCCTATACTACGAGCAGTACTTC,CASSPPGLYYEQYF
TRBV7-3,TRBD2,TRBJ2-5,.,TGTGCCAGCAGCTTAACCGGGGGGTCAGGGCTGGAGACCCAGTACTTC,CASSLTGGSGLETQYF
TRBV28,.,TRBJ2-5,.,TGTGCCAGCAGTTCCCGGTGGGGGGACCAAGAGACCCAGTACTTC,CASSSRWGDQETQYF
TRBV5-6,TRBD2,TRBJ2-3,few,TGTGCCAGCAGCCTCGCTAGCGGGGATACGCAGTATTTT,CASSLASGDTQYF